A single sample is the source of the 28 T cell receptor beta chains below, sequenced in a study of long-term antiretroviral therapy in people with HIV. The authors ran the immunoSEQ assay, v3.0, at survey level. Measured with immunoSEQ multiplex PCR; TCRdb has only the in-frame clones, and not every one. The sample comprises some 25,000 clones, about 88% of which are singletons, and around 3.6% rests with the top ten. The material sequenced was unsorted PBMCs, taken 1.9 years after starting antiretroviral therapy. All receptors derive from a woman aged 30 to 39 with HIV.

This chain links TRBV14 with TRBJ2-3; TRBD1 aligns across 10 bases. The CDR3 length is 18 residues. Trimming cost V 3 bases and J 1 base; bases outside gene matches: 10. Germline V gene sequence: CDR1 SGHDN, CDR2 FVKESK. CDR3: CASSHLSTGGEGTDTQYF. In DNA form, the CDR3 reads TGTGCCAGCAGCCACCTATCGACAGGGGGCGAGGGCACAGATACGCAGTATTTT.

The V gene is TRBV2, the J gene TRBJ1-4; TRBD1 matches 12 bases. J was trimmed by 4 bases and V by 7 bases; bases with no gene match: 13. The length of the CDR3 is 18 residues. From germline, CDR1 is SNHLY and CDR2 FYNNEI. The CDR3 DNA reads TGTGCCAGCAAGGAGGGCGGGACAGGGGGCAGGAGTAATGAAAAACTGTTTTTT. This encodes CASKEGGTGGRSNEKLFF. Together with reference TRBV2 and TRBJ1-4, the CDR3 gives the full variable domain: EPEVTQTPSHQVTQMGQEVILRCVPISNHLYFYWYRQILGQKVEFLVSFYNNEISEKSEIFDDQFSVERPDGSNFTLKIRSTKLEDSAMYFCASKEGGTGGRSNEKLFFGSGTQLSVL.

The chain links TRBV2 to TRBJ2-7; D gene uncertain. The length of the CDR3 is 13 residues. V was trimmed by 3 bases and J by 0 bases, leaving 6 bases between them. Germline CDR1 is SNHLY and CDR2 is FYNNEI. As DNA, the CDR3 is TGTGCCAGCAGTGAGGGCAGCTCCTACGAGCAGTACTTC. Translated: CASSEGSSYEQYF.

The chain employs TRBV10-3 and TRBJ1-1; TRBD1 aligns across 7 bases. Germline CDR1 ENHRY, CDR2 SYGVKD. The CDR3 runs to 14 residues. V lost 6 bases, J lost 0 bases, and 4 bases stayed unmatched. DNA for the CDR3: TGTGCCATCAGGGGGACAGATTTGAACACTGAAGCTTTCTTT. It translates to CAIRGTDLNTEAFF.

The chain couples TRBV30 to TRBJ1-6, with 10 nucleotides matching TRBD1. V shed 4 bases and J 4 bases; nucleotides not matched to a gene: 4. The CDR3 totals 15 residues. Looked up from germline, CDR1 is GTSNPN and CDR2 is SVGIG (reference sequence). The CDR3, as DNA: TGTGCCTGGAATATGGACAGGGGGTATAATTCACCCCTCCACTTT. Protein product: CAWNMDRGYNSPLHF.

The genes are TRBV18 and TRBJ1-1; D ambiguous. Germline CDR1 reads KGHSH; CDR2 reads LQKENI. This CDR3 has 13 residues. The V gene lost 4 bases and the J gene lost 4 bases, with 10 bases spanning the gap. In DNA, the CDR3 is TGTGCCAGCTCACGGGTGGAGCGCACTGAAGCTTTCTTT. Its protein product is CASSRVERTEAFF.

The gene calls are TRBV7-2 and TRBJ2-7, with 12 bases matching TRBD2. The germline gives CDR1 SGHTA, CDR2 FQGNSA. Unmatched junction bases numbered 4, after V lost 10 bases and J lost 0 bases. There are 14 residues in the CDR3. CDR3 in amino acids: CATKTSGGSYEQYF. CDR3 nucleotides: TGTGCCACCAAGACTAGCGGGGGCTCCTACGAGCAGTACTTC.

The CDR3 bases are TGTGCCAGCAGTCAAAAAGGGTCCTACGAGCAGTACGTC. This codes for CASSQKGSYEQYV. V usage is TRBV6-1 and J usage is TRBJ2-7; D gene ambiguous. The CDR3 consists of 13 residues. Germline V gives CDR1 MNHNS, CDR2 SASEGT. Trimming took 5 bases from V and 1 from J, leaving 9 bases between them.

A remark on this clone: At one end, the junction sequence differs from germline, possibly due to a read error. The chain carries TRBV6-1 and TRBJ1-5; tentatively, D is TRBD1 (5 bases). CDR3 length: 16 amino acids. The germline V gene has CDR1 MNHNS and CDR2 SASEGT. CDR3 DNA sequence: TGTGCCAGCAGTCAAGCTAGGGGTTCCGGTTATCAGCCCCAGCATTTT. Amino acid sequence: CASSQARGSGYQPQHF.

V usage is TRBV4-2 and J usage is TRBJ1-5; D ambiguous. The V and J ends lost 0 bases and 4 bases respectively, with 10 bases between them. Germline V gene lookup returns CDR1 LGHNA and CDR2 YNFKEQ. The length of the CDR3 is 15 residues. The CDR3 DNA follows: TGTGCCAGCAGCCAAGATCACAAGCAGAATCAGCCCCAGCATTTT. As protein: CASSQDHKQNQPQHF.

This clone was picked up one time. The chain employs TRBV14 and TRBJ2-1; no clear D. The CDR3 contains 12 residues. Looked up from germline, CDR1 is SGHDN and CDR2 is FVKESK. V lost 4 bases and J 8 bases, leaving 9 bases between the germline ends. The DNA for the CDR3 is TGTGCCAGCAGCCGTCAAAGGTATGAGCAGTTCTTC. Translating gives CASSRQRYEQFF.

The chain is built from TRBV5-1 and TRBJ2-1, with 10 nucleotides matching TRBD1. Germline V gene lookup returns CDR1 SGHRS and CDR2 YFSETQ. V lost 3 bases and J lost 4; bases outside the gene matches: 4. This CDR3 comprises 15 residues. The CDR3 bases are TGCGCCAGCAGCTCTCAGGACAGGGGGTACAATGAGCAGTTCTTC. Its translation is CASSSQDRGYNEQFF.

This clone has only one observation. This chain uses TRBV7-2 with TRBJ2-3; 16 bases agree with TRBD2. The CDR3 extends over 19 amino acids. V dropped 5 bases and J dropped 8; count of bases not matched to a gene: 16. Germline CDR1 is SGHTA and CDR2 is FQGNSA. The CDR3 loop is CASSHPPGTSGGVVGTQYF. CDR3 bases: TGTGCCAGCAGCCACCCTCCCGGGACTAGCGGGGGGGTTGTCGGTACGCAGTATTTT. Full variable domain (rest looked up from reference TRBV7-2 and TRBJ2-3): GAGVSQSPSNKVTEKGKDVELRCDPISGHTALYWYRQSLGQGLEFLIYFQGNSAPDKSGLPSDRFSAERTGGSVSTLTIQRTQQEDSAVYLCASSHPPGTSGGVVGTQYFGPGTRLTVL.

The CDR3 nucleotides read TGCGCCAGCAGTGAAGGGTACGAGCAGTACGTC. Amino acid sequence: CASSEGYEQYV. The V gene is TRBV10-2, the J gene TRBJ2-7, with unresolved D. CDR1 is WSHSY and CDR2 is SAAADI in the germline V gene. This CDR3 spans 11 amino acids. The ends were cut back, 3 bases at V and 4 bases at J, with 4 bases in the middle.

This chain links TRBV10-2 with TRBJ2-1; D is perhaps TRBD2 (6 bases). Germline CDR1 WSHSY, CDR2 SAAADI. The CDR3 loop spans 13 amino acids. V gave up 10 bases and J gave up 3 bases, with 13 bases separating them. CDR3: CANSPGLYNEQFF. CDR3 nucleotide sequence: TGCGCCAACTCCCCGGGACTCTACAATGAGCAGTTCTTC.

In nucleotides, the CDR3 is TGCAGCGTTGGGACGACAGGGATCTATGGCTACACCTTC. This encodes CSVGTTGIYGYTF. This rearrangement joins TRBV29-1 to TRBJ1-2, with TRBD1 matching 7 bases. Germline V gives CDR1 SQVTM, CDR2 ANQGSEA. V gave up 4 bases and J gave up 4 bases; unmatched junction bases: 6. There are 13 residues in the CDR3.

This clone was seen once. The chain carries TRBV27 and TRBJ1-2; 8 bases agree with TRBD1. The CDR3 is made up of 17 amino acids. After removal of 2 bases from V and 6 bases from J, the junction contained 14 bases not matched to a gene. Germline CDR1 and CDR2: MNHEY and SMNVEV (reference sequence). In DNA, the CDR3 is TGTGCCAGCAGTTTAAGGGCCGGGACAGGACCCTATGATGGCTACACCTTC. Translating gives CASSLRAGTGPYDGYTF.

V is TRBV2 and J is TRBJ1-5; D ambiguous. This CDR3 region has 15 residues. CDR1 is SNHLY, CDR2 FYNNEI, per germline. The ends were cut back, 11 bases at V and 0 bases at J, with 17 bases in the middle. This CDR3 reads CACNEGSHSNQPQHF. Here the CDR3 DNA reads TGTGCCTGCAACGAGGGTTCTCATAGCAATCAGCCCCAGCATTTT.

This clone was recorded once. The chain is built from TRBV19 and TRBJ1-5; no clear D. The V and J ends lost 7 bases and 2 bases respectively, with 21 bases between them. The length of the CDR3 is 17 residues. Looked up from germline, CDR1 is LNHDA and CDR2 is SQIVND (reference sequence). The CDR3 reads CASTQSIPVEGNQPQHF. The CDR3 bases are TGTGCCAGTACCCAATCCATACCCGTGGAGGGCAATCAGCCCCAGCATTTT.

This CDR3 is CASSLSGEETQYF. The CDR3 DNA reads TGTGCCAGCAGTTTAAGTGGGGAAGAGACCCAGTACTTC. The chain recombines TRBV27 with TRBJ2-5; D is unresolved. CDR1 MNHEY and CDR2 SMNVEV come from the germline V gene (reference sequence). The germline V and J ends were trimmed by 2 bases and 3 bases, with 7 bases remaining between them. This CDR3 is built from 13 residues.

This clone came up once. The gene calls are TRBV6-6 and TRBJ1-5; no definite D call. There are 14 residues in the CDR3. Trimming stripped 2 bases from V and 8 bases from J, with 13 bases between. Germline V gives CDR1 MNHNY, CDR2 SVGAGI (reference sequence). The chain's CDR3 is CASSYKLDMEPQHF. In nucleotides, the CDR3 is TGTGCCAGCAGTTACAAGCTAGACATGGAGCCCCAGCATTTT.

This chain joins TRBV25-1 and TRBJ1-1; D remains ambiguous. Trimming removed 2 bases from V and 1 base from J, with 8 bases in between. The CDR3 is 14 amino acids. CDR1 and CDR2 from the germline V gene are MGHDK and SYGVNS. CDR3 in DNA: TGTGCCAGCAGTGAAGACGGTGGGAACACTGAAGCTTTCTTT. Translating it yields CASSEDGGNTEAFF.

CDR3 amino acids: CASSDPWTEAFF. The CDR3 bases are TGTGCCAGCAGTGATCCGTGGACTGAAGCTTTCTTT. V and J are TRBV6-1 and TRBJ1-1; unclear D gene. The germline V gene has CDR1 MNHNS and CDR2 SASEGT. Trimming pared 3 bases from V and 5 bases from J, leaving 7 bases between. CDR3 length equals 12 residues.

The chain couples TRBV5-1 to TRBJ2-3; 14 bases agree with TRBD2. Germline V lookup: CDR1 SGHRS, CDR2 YFSETQ. V dropped 4 bases and J dropped 4; count of bases not matched to a gene: 5. The CDR3 is 16 amino acids. DNA for the CDR3: TGCGCCAGCAGCCAGGGACTAGCGGGGGAGTCAGATACGCAGTATTTT. It specifies CASSQGLAGESDTQYF.

This chain joins TRBV30 and TRBJ1-1; 7 bases match TRBD1. The ends lost 4 bases at V and 4 bases at J; junction bases unmatched: 6. This CDR3 comprises 13 residues. The germline V gene has CDR1 GTSNPN and CDR2 SVGIG (reference sequence). The CDR3 reads CAWTTGLGTEAFF. The DNA of the CDR3 is TGTGCCTGGACGACAGGGTTGGGCACTGAAGCTTTCTTT.

This chain connects TRBV9 to TRBJ2-5; D might be TRBD1 or TRBD2, each matching 5 bases. Trimming stripped 0 bases from V and 7 bases from J, with 19 bases between. Germline values: CDR1 SGDLS, CDR2 YYNGEE. CDR3 length: 16 amino acids. The CDR3: CASSVDLWTPGGTQYF. The CDR3, as DNA: TGTGCCAGCAGCGTAGATTTGTGGACGCCTGGGGGGACCCAGTACTTC.

J is TRBJ2-3 and V is TRBV6-5; TRBD2 matches at 14 bases. V lost 5 bases to trimming and J lost 4 bases; unmatched junction nucleotides: 2. Germline-derived CDR1 and CDR2 are MNHEY and SVGAGI. This CDR3 contains 15 residues. The DNA for the CDR3 is TGTGCCAGCAGTAGACTAGCGGGGGGGTCAGATACGCAGTATTTT. Translating it yields CASSRLAGGSDTQYF.

The V gene is TRBV7-2, the J gene TRBJ2-7, with 7 bases identical to TRBD2. The junction had 11 bases not matched to a gene; V was cut back by 3 bases and J by 6 bases. Germline V gives CDR1 SGHTA, CDR2 FQGNSA. The length of the CDR3 is 15 residues. The DNA of the CDR3 is TGTGCCAGCAGCTTGGGGGGGGATTTCTTTCTCGAGCAGTACTTC. The encoded protein is CASSLGGDFFLEQYF.